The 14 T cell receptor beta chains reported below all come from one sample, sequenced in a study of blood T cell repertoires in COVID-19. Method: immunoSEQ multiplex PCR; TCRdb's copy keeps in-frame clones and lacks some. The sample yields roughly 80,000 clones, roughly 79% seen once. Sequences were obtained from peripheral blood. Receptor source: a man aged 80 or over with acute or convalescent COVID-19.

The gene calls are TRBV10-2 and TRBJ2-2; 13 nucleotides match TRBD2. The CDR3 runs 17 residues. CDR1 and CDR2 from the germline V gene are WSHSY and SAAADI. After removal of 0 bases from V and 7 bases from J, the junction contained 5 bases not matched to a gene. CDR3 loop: CASSESGLAGFGGELFF. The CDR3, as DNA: TGCGCCAGCAGTGAGTCGGGACTAGCGGGATTCGGCGGGGAGCTGTTTTTT.

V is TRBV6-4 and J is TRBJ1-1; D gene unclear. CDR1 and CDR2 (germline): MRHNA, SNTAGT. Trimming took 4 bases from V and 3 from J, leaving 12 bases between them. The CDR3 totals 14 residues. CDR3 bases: TGTGCCAGCAGTGTATGGGCAGAGTACACTGAAGCTTTCTTT. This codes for CASSVWAEYTEAFF.

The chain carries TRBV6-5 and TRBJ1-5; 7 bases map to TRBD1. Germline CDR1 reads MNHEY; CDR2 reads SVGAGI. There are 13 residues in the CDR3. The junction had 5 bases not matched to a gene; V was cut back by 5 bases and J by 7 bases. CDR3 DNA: TGTGCCAGCAGTCCCGACAGGGAACAGCCCCAGCATTTT. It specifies CASSPDREQPQHF.

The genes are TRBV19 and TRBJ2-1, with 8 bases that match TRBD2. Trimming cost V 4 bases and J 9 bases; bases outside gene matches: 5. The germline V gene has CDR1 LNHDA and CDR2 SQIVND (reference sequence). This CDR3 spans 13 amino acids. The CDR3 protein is CASSTRGAGEQFF. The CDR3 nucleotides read TGTGCCAGTAGTACGCGGGGGGCGGGTGAGCAGTTCTTC.

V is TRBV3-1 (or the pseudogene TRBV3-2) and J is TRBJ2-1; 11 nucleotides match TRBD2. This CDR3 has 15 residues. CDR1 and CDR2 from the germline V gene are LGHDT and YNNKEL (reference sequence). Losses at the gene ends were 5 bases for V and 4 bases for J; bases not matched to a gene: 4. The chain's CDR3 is CASSRGLAAYNEQFF. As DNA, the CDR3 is TGTGCCAGCAGCAGGGGACTAGCGGCGTACAATGAGCAGTTCTTC.

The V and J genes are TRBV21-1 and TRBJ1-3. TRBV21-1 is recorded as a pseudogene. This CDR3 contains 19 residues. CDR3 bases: TGTGCCAGCAGCGACCCCTCGGGGGGTAGGGTTGAGGATGGAAACACCATATATTTT. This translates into CASSDPSGGRVEDGNTIYF.

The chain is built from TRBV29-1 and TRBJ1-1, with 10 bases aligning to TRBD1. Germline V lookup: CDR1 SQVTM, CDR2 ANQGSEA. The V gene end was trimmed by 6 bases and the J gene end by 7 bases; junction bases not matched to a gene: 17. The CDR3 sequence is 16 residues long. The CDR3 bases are TGCAGCGTCCGTCCCGGGACAGGGGAGTCTTACCTTGAAGCTTTCTTT. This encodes CSVRPGTGESYLEAFF.

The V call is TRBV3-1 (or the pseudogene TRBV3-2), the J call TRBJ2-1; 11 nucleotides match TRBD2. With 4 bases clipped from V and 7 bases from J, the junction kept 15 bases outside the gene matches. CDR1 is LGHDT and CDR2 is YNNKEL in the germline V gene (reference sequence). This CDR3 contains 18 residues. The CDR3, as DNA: TGTGCCAGCAGCCCCCGACTAGCGGGAACGCCGATCCAGAATGAGCAGTTCTTC. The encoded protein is CASSPRLAGTPIQNEQFF.

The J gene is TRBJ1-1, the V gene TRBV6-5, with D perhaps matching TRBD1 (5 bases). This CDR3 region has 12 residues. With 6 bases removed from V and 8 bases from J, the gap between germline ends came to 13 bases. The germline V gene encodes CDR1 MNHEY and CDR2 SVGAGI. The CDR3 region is CASSAGPREAFF. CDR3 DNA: TGTGCCAGCAGCGCGGGACCGAGGGAAGCTTTCTTT.

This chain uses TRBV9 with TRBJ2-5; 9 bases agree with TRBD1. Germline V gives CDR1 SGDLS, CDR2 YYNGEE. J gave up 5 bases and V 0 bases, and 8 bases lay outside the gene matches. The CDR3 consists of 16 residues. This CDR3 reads CASSVATGGGWETQYF. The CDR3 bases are TGTGCCAGCAGCGTAGCCACAGGGGGCGGTTGGGAGACCCAGTACTTC.

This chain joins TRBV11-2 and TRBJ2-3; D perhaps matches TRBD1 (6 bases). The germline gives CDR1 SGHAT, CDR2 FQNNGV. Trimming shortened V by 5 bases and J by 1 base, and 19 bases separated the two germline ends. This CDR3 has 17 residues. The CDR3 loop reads CASSGRTVGTGTDTQYF. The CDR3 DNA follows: TGTGCCAGCAGCGGGCGGACAGTGGGTACTGGCACAGATACGCAGTATTTT. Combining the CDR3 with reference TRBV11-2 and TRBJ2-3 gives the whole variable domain EAGVAQSPRYKIIEKRQSVAFWCNPISGHATLYWYQQILGQGPKLLIQFQNNGVVDDSQLPKDRFSAERLKGVDSTLKIQPAKLEDSAVYLCASSGRTVGTGTDTQYFGPGTRLTVL.

The CDR3 nucleotides read TGTGCCAGCAGTTCCGGAGATACGGAGACCCAGTACTTC. Translating gives CASSSGDTETQYF. The chain recombines TRBV12-3 or TRBV12-4 with TRBJ2-5; unclear D gene. V dropped 4 bases and J dropped 5 bases, with 11 bases sitting between them. The CDR3 consists of 13 residues.

CDR3 nucleotide sequence: TGTGCCAGCAGCTTAGCCCGGAATTCACCCCTCCACTTT. Translating gives CASSLARNSPLHF. This chain uses TRBV7-8 with TRBJ1-6; D not resolved. The germline CDR1 and CDR2 sequences are SGHVS and FQNEAQ. The CDR3 is 13 residues long. V gave up 0 bases and J gave up 7 bases, with 4 bases separating them.

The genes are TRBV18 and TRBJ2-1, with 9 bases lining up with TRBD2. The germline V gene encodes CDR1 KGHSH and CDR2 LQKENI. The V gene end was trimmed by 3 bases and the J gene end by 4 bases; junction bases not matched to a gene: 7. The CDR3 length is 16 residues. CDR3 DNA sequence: TGTGCCAGCTCACCCAGGACTAGCGTCCTTTACAATGAGCAGTTCTTC. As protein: CASSPRTSVLYNEQFF.